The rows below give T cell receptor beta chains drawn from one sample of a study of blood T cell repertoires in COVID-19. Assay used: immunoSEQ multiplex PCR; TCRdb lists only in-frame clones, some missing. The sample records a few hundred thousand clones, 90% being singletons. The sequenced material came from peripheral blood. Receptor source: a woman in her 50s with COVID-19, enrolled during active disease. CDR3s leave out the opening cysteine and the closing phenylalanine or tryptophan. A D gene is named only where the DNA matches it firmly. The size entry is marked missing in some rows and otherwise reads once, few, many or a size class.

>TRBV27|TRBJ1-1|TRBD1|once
ASSGQGTNTEAF
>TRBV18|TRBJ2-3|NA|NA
ASSPFFAEMEGRTDTQY
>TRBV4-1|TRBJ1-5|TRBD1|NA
ASSQEFSGTGINQPQH
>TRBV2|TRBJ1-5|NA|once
ASSGGEGNQPQH
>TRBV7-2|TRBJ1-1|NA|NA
ASSLNPGYTEAF
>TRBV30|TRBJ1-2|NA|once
AWSASNYGYT
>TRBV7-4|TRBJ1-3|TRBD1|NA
ASSIPSPIGQVVDTIY
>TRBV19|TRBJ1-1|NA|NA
ASSIQGTFNTEAF
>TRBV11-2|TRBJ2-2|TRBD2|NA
ASSSRTSGGNTGELF
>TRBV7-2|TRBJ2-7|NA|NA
ASSQRPGTISYEQY
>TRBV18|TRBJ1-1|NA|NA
ASSPQGVVEAF